The 8 T cell receptor beta chains listed next were all sequenced from one sample in a study of CD8 T cells in Susac syndrome. After extraction with the RNeasy kit, roughly 0.45 to 1 ug of the RNA was reverse transcribed using random hexamers. TCRdb analysed the immunoSEQ multiplex PCR reads with MiXCR anew, one entry per CDR3 protein. Here the sample spans about 180,000 distinct CDR3 sequences, around 94% being singletons. The material sequenced was CD4+ T cells from PBMCs. These receptors originate from a human donor with Susac syndrome.

The chain is built from TRBV9 and TRBJ1-1, with TRBD1 matching 9 bases. Germline lookup yields CDR1 SGDLS and CDR2 YYNGEE. Trimming at V came to 3 bases and at J to 11 bases, leaving 11 bases not matched to a gene. The CDR3 extends over 14 amino acids. The CDR3 is CASSALTRDRAAFF. The CDR3 coding sequence is TGTGCCAGCAGCGCTCTCACTCGGGACAGGGCGGCTTTCTTT.

This chain joins TRBV28 and TRBJ1-1; unclear D gene. V lost 3 bases and J lost 1, with 9 bases in between. Germline CDR1 and CDR2: MDHEN and SYDVKM. The CDR3 loop spans 14 amino acids. This CDR3 reads CASSLWRPNTEAFF. CDR3 bases: TGTGCCAGCAGTTTGTGGAGACCGAACACTGAAGCTTTCTTT. Full variable domain (missing parts from reference TRBV28 and TRBJ1-1): DVKVTQSSRYLVKRTGEKVFLECVQDMDHENMFWYRQDPGLGLRLIYFSYDVKMKEKGDIPEGYSVSREKKERFSLILESASTNQTSMYLCASSLWRPNTEAFFGQGTRLTVV.

The genes are TRBV24-1 and TRBJ2-1; 8 positions match TRBD1. The CDR3 is 17 amino acids. Germline CDR1 and CDR2: KGHDR and SFDVKD. V shed 2 bases and J 0 bases; nucleotides not matched to a gene: 5. The CDR3: CATSDSTGGSSYNEQFF. The CDR3 bases are TGTGCCACCAGTGATTCTACAGGGGGGAGCTCCTACAATGAGCAGTTCTTC.

The chain links TRBV6-2 or TRBV6-3 to TRBJ2-7, with a possible D match to TRBD1 (6 bases). The germline V gene has CDR1 MNHEY and CDR2 SVGEGT. Between the trimmed V and J ends, which lost 2 bases and 0 bases, there was a span of 14 bases. The CDR3 is 16 residues long. The DNA of the CDR3 is TGTGCCAGCAGTTACCGACAGGAACTTTTCTCCTACGAGCAGTACTTC. The encoded protein is CASSYRQELFSYEQYF.

The rearrangement uses TRBV6-5 and TRBJ2-7; perhaps D is TRBD1 or TRBD2 (7 bases each). The CDR3 has 14 amino acids. Trimming pared 7 bases from V and 2 bases from J, leaving 15 bases between. Germline loops: CDR1 MNHEY, CDR2 SVGAGI. The CDR3 nucleotides are TGTGCCAGCACCAGGGGGAGCGGGGCCTACGAGCAGTACTTC. Residues: CASTRGSGAYEQYF.

The CDR3 sequence: CAWRGTGTDEQYF. The DNA for the CDR3 is TGTGCCTGGCGTGGGACAGGTACAGACGAGCAGTACTTC. This chain joins TRBV30 and TRBJ2-7; 8 positions agree with TRBD1. Germline CDR1 and CDR2: GTSNPN and SVGIG (reference sequence). CDR3 size: 13 residues. After removal of 5 bases from V and 5 bases from J, the junction contained 8 bases not matched to a gene. The whole variable domain, filled in from reference TRBV30 and TRBJ2-7, reads SQTIHQWPATLVQPVGSPLSLECTVEGTSNPNLYWYRQAAGRGLQLLFYSVGIGQISSEVPQNLSASRPQDRQFILSSKKLLLSDSGFYLCAWRGTGTDEQYFGPGTRLTVT.

V and J are TRBV24-1 and TRBJ1-5, with TRBD1 matching over 7 bases. Looked up from germline, CDR1 is KGHDR and CDR2 is SFDVKD. The V segment lost 10 bases and the J segment 0 bases; nucleotides outside the gene matches: 2. The CDR3 totals 13 residues. CDR3 sequence: CATQGNSNQPQHF. CDR3 coding DNA: TGTGCCACACAGGGGAATAGCAATCAGCCCCAGCATTTT.

The genes are TRBV28 and TRBJ1-4; D remains ambiguous. Germline V gives CDR1 MDHEN, CDR2 SYDVKM. This CDR3 has 14 amino acids. The V gene lost 2 bases and the J gene lost 7 bases, with 11 bases spanning the gap. The chain's CDR3 is CASSLRTRREKLFF. The CDR3 nucleotides read TGTGCCAGCAGTTTAAGGACGCGCCGTGAAAAACTGTTTTTT.